The 19 T cell receptor beta chains below all came from one sample that was sequenced in a study of cytomegalovirus exposure and HLA in healthy donors. A multiplex PCR was run with 60 Vbeta primers and 13 Jbeta primers. Sequenced by immunoSEQ multiplex PCR; TCRdb stores in-frame clones only, minus some. The sample holds over 110,000 clones, roughly 73% seen once. The specimen sequenced was PBMCs. These receptors all stem from a woman aged 40 to 50 in good health and CMV-seronegative.

This sequence joins TRBV11-2 and TRBJ1-2, with TRBD1 as a possible D gene (6 bases). Trimming removed 0 bases from V and 6 bases from J, with 14 bases in between. Germline CDR1 and CDR2: SGHAT and FQNNGV. CDR3 length: 15 residues. CDR3 nucleotides: TGTGCCAGCAGCTTAGAGGCAGGGGAGGGTAATGGCTACACCTTC. As protein: CASSLEAGEGNGYTF.

J is TRBJ1-1 and V is TRBV2; 9 nucleotides agree with TRBD1. The V segment lost 0 bases and the J segment 7 bases; nucleotides outside the gene matches: 6. CDR1 and CDR2 (germline): SNHLY, FYNNEI. The CDR3 spans 15 residues. In nucleotides, the CDR3 is TGTGCCAGCAGTGAAGCTTTTGGGACAGGGTTTGAAGCTTTCTTT. It is translated as CASSEAFGTGFEAFF. Based on the CDR3 plus reference TRBV2 and TRBJ1-1, the full variable domain is EPEVTQTPSHQVTQMGQEVILRCVPISNHLYFYWYRQILGQKVEFLVSFYNNEISEKSEIFDDQFSVERPDGSNFTLKIRSTKLEDSAMYFCASSEAFGTGFEAFFGQGTRLTVV.

The chain combines TRBV5-1 with TRBJ1-1; TRBD1 agrees at 9 bases. V shed 4 bases and J 0 bases; nucleotides not matched to a gene: 4. The CDR3 is 15 residues long. Germline CDR1 and CDR2: SGHRS and YFSETQ. This chain's CDR3 is CASSPTGGLNTEAFF. In nucleotides, the CDR3 is TGCGCCAGCAGCCCGACAGGGGGACTGAACACTGAAGCTTTCTTT.

The chain links TRBV7-9 to TRBJ1-2; D unresolved. CDR1 and CDR2 (germline): SEHNR, FQNEAQ (reference sequence). CDR3 length equals 11 residues. The germline V and J ends were trimmed by 1 base and 8 bases, with 5 bases remaining between them. CDR3 nucleotide sequence: TGTGCCAGCAGCTTAGTCGGGGGCTACACCTTC. Protein product: CASSLVGGYTF. Together with reference TRBV7-9 and TRBJ1-2, the CDR3 gives the full variable domain: DTGVSQNPRHKITKRGQNVTFRCDPISEHNRLYWYRQTLGQGPEFLTYFQNEAQLEKSRLLSDRFSAERPKGSFSTLEIQRTEQGDSAMYLCASSLVGGYTFGSGTRLTVV.

The V and J genes are TRBV10-2 and TRBJ2-7; TRBD1 matches at 9 bases. CDR1 and CDR2 from the germline V gene are WSHSY and SAAADI. The ends lost 6 bases at V and 2 bases at J; junction bases unmatched: 5. The CDR3 length is 14 residues. The DNA for the CDR3 is TGCGCCAGCAGGGCCGGACAGGGGACCTACGAGCAGTACTTC. Translating gives CASRAGQGTYEQYF.

V and J are TRBV4-1 and TRBJ2-2; TRBD1 is a possible D gene (5 bases). The ends were cut back, 1 base at V and 3 bases at J, with 12 bases in the middle. The CDR3 length is 16 residues. Germline V lookup: CDR1 MGHRA, CDR2 YSYEKL. CDR3 nucleotides: TGCGCCAGCAGCCAAGTGACAGAATTGTACACCGGGGAGCTGTTTTTT. Translated: CASSQVTELYTGELFF.

The chain recombines TRBV5-5 with TRBJ1-3; D ambiguous. The CDR3 spans 16 residues. The V gene's germline CDR1 is SGHKS and CDR2 YYEKEE (reference sequence). V dropped 4 bases and J dropped 0 bases, with 14 bases sitting between them. The CDR3 DNA sequence: TGTGCCAGCAGCACTATAGCTCGGGTCTCTGGAAACACCATATATTTT. This sequence encodes CASSTIARVSGNTIYF. Looking up the rest from reference TRBV5-5 and TRBJ1-3 gives the full variable domain: DAGVTQSPTHLIKTRGQQVTLRCSPISGHKSVSWYQQVLGQGPQFIFQYYEKEERGRGNFPDRFSARQFPNYSSELNVNALLLGDSALYLCASSTIARVSGNTIYFGEGSWLTVV.

CDR3 sequence reads: CASSLGGTGGTEAFF. CDR3 DNA: TGTGCCAGCAGCTTAGGTGGGACAGGGGGCACTGAAGCTTTCTTT. The chain is built from TRBV11-1 and TRBJ1-1; 11 bases align to TRBD1. The CDR3 covers 15 residues. V lost 1 base to trimming and J lost 4 bases; unmatched junction nucleotides: 2. Germline-derived CDR1 and CDR2 are SGHAT and FQDESV (reference sequence). Full variable domain (remainder filled in from reference TRBV11-1 and TRBJ1-1): EAEVAQSPRYKITEKSQAVAFWCDPISGHATLYWYRQILGQGPELLVQFQDESVVDDSQLPKDRFSAERLKGVDSTLKIQPAELGDSAMYLCASSLGGTGGTEAFFGQGTRLTVV.

This rearrangement joins TRBV6-5 to TRBJ1-4; a weak D match, TRBD1 (5 bases). The CDR3 loop spans 13 amino acids. V was shortened by 6 bases and J by 5 bases, with 10 bases between the two germline ends. CDR1 and CDR2 from the germline V gene are MNHEY and SVGAGI. The CDR3 DNA sequence: TGTGCCAGCAGCATACAGGAGAATGAAAAACTGTTTTTT. Translation gives CASSIQENEKLFF.

This clone was recorded once. The V call is TRBV20-1, the J call TRBJ2-5, with unresolved D. Trimming removed 1 base from V and 5 bases from J, with 5 bases in between. This CDR3 region has 11 residues. CDR1 and CDR2 (germline): DFQATT, SNEGSKA (reference sequence). The DNA of the CDR3 is TGCAGTGCTAGAGTAGCTGAGACCCAGTACTTC. Encoded protein: CSARVAETQYF.

The chain recombines TRBV7-2 with TRBJ1-4; unclear D gene. From germline, CDR1 is SGHTA and CDR2 FQGNSA. V was shortened by 0 bases and J by 10 bases, with 15 bases between the two germline ends. There are 15 residues in the CDR3. The CDR3 DNA sequence: TGTGCCAGCAGCTTAGCGCTAGGCACCCCCGGAAAACTGTTTTTT. As protein: CASSLALGTPGKLFF.

V usage is TRBV29-1 and J usage is TRBJ1-3; D is uncertain. Trimming cost V 7 bases and J 3 bases, with 13 bases left between them. Germline V gives CDR1 SQVTM, CDR2 ANQGSEA. The CDR3 contains 13 residues. This CDR3 is CSGSGVGGNTIYF. CDR3 DNA: TGCAGCGGCTCGGGTGTAGGTGGAAACACCATATATTTT.

The chain employs TRBV5-1 and TRBJ1-4, with 7 bases aligning to TRBD1. The CDR3 covers 15 residues. Germline assignment: CDR1 SGHRS and CDR2 YFSETQ. The trim removed 4 bases at V and 6 bases at J, leaving 9 bases unmatched. For the CDR3, the DNA is TGCGCCAGCAGCGGAGAAGGGGGCTTAGATGAAAAACTGTTTTTT. This translates into CASSGEGGLDEKLFF.

The CDR3 loop is CSVEGRASGRCAQFF. The CDR3 region has the DNA TGCAGCGTTGAAGGTCGGGCTAGCGGGAGGTGTGCGCAGTTCTTC. The chain joins TRBV29-1 to TRBJ2-1; 11 bases agree with TRBD2. CDR3 length: 15 amino acids. The germline V gene has CDR1 SQVTM and CDR2 ANQGSEA. J gave up 12 bases and V 1 base, and 11 bases lay outside the gene matches.

The V and J genes are TRBV5-1 and TRBJ2-1; 11 bases match TRBD1. V lost 5 bases and J lost 5; bases outside the gene matches: 15. The CDR3 runs to 18 residues. The germline gives CDR1 SGHRS, CDR2 YFSETQ. CDR3 sequence reads: CASSSGTGGVGRHNEQFF. For the CDR3, the DNA is TGCGCCAGCAGTTCCGGGACAGGGGGTGTGGGTCGTCACAATGAGCAGTTCTTC.

The rearrangement links TRBV28 to TRBJ1-4; 8 bases are shared with TRBD1. Looked up from germline, CDR1 is MDHEN and CDR2 is SYDVKM. The CDR3 has 14 amino acids. The trim removed 4 bases at V and 6 bases at J, leaving 4 bases unmatched. The chain's CDR3 is CASSSQGQDEKLFF. In DNA, the CDR3 is TGTGCCAGCAGTTCACAGGGACAGGATGAAAAACTGTTTTTT.

The chain links TRBV5-1 to TRBJ2-3; a possible D gene is TRBD2 (6 bases). CDR1 is SGHRS, CDR2 YFSETQ, per germline. Trimming took 4 bases from V and 8 from J, leaving 17 bases between them. The CDR3 sequence is 14 residues long. The CDR3 DNA reads TGCGCCAGCAGCGGGGGAGGCACTGATTCTACGCAGTATTTT. Translation gives CASSGGGTDSTQYF.

V gene TRBV5-1 combines with J gene TRBJ2-3, with D tentatively TRBD2 (5 bases). V was trimmed by 5 bases and J by 7 bases, leaving 8 bases between them. Germline V CDR1 and CDR2: SGHRS, YFSETQ. This CDR3 is built from 11 residues. The CDR3 here is CASSGENTQYF. The CDR3 nucleotides read TGCGCCAGCAGTGGGGAGAATACGCAGTATTTT.

The gene calls are TRBV4-1 and TRBJ2-3; 7 nucleotides match TRBD2. Germline CDR1 reads MGHRA; CDR2 reads YSYEKL. This CDR3 spans 16 amino acids. The trim removed 1 base at V and 1 base at J, leaving 5 bases unmatched. The CDR3 loop is CASSQVGGVGTDTQYF. The DNA of the CDR3 is TGCGCCAGCAGCCAAGTTGGGGGGGTGGGCACAGATACGCAGTATTTT.